This record looks at one TCR beta chain sequence and its context. The antigen is unknown. These data are taken from a study of T-cell reconstitution after alpha-beta-depleted transplantation in children. Notes on the study in general: Diversity of TCRbeta at day 60 was high in some patients, arising from surviving recipient T cells and thymic progenitors. Newly generated T cells supplied most T-cell counts and diversity one year post-transplant. At around two months after transplant, the alpha-beta T cells were reportedly derived from several hundred expanded clones that came from non-depleted graft cells.

This CDR3 has 14 amino acids. The V and J ends lost 6 bases and 1 base respectively, with 10 bases between them. The TCRbeta library incorporated unique molecular identifiers. TCRdb passed the PCR reads through MiXCR, listing each CDR3 protein once. The sample includes hundreds of thousands of distinct CDR3 sequences, over 10% of them seen just once. This clonotype was obtained from a girl aged 2 to 9 with congenital amegakaryocytic thrombocytopenia, due to receive a stem cell transplant. The rearrangement links TRBV12-3 or TRBV12-4 to TRBJ1-3; maybe TRBD1 (6 bases). The sequencing used PBMCs, collected before TCRalphabeta/CD19-depleted stem cell transplant. Here the CDR3 reads CASRETGSGNTIYF. The CDR3 DNA reads as TGTGCCAGCAGGGAAACAGGGTCTGGAAACACCATATATTTT.